Reported below is one T cell receptor beta chain. Sequencing was performed with immunoSEQ multiplex PCR; in TCRdb, only in-frame clones are kept and a portion is missing. The table shows over 1.4 million clones, with roughly 96% occurring only once. The sample belongs to a study of shared clonotypes between healthy human individuals. Study overall: Per donor, three plates held CD4 naive cells, three held CD4 memory, two held CD8 naive and one held CD8 memory.

Splitting the CD4+ cells yielded a CD45RA+ naive subset and a CD45RA-negative memory subset. Sequenced sample: naive CD4+ T cells sorted from blood. The subset denotes: CD45RA+ positively selected. The origin of this receptor is a man aged 25-40 years in good health.

The CDR3 loop reads CASSVRASGITPNSYEQYF. The DNA of the CDR3 is TGTGCCAGCAGCGTAAGGGCTAGCGGGATTACCCCCAACTCCTACGAGCAGTACTTC. The rearrangement links TRBV9 to TRBJ2-7; TRBD2 matches at 9 bases. CDR3 length equals 19 residues. Trimming took 1 base from V and 0 from J; bases not matched to a gene: 14. Germline lookup yields CDR1 SGDLS and CDR2 YYNGEE. The full variable domain, rest sourced from reference TRBV9 and TRBJ2-7, is DSGVTQTPKHLITATGQRVTLRCSPRSGDLSVYWYQQSLDQGLQFLIQYYNGEERAKGNILERFSAQQFPDLHSELNLSSLELGDSALYFCASSVRASGITPNSYEQYFGPGTRLTVT.